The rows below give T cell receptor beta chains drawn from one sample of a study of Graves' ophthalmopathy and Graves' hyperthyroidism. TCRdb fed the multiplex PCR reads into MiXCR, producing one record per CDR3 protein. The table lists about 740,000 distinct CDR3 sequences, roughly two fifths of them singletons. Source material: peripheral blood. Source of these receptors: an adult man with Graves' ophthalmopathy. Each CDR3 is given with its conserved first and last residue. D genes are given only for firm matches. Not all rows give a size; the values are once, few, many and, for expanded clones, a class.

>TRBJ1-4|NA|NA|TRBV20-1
CSARDGYEKLFF
TGCAGTGCTAGAGACGGTTACGAAAAACTGTTTTTT
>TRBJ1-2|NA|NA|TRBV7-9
CASSRPPGSGYTF
TGCGCCAGCAGCCGACCACCGGGGTCTGGCTACACCTTC
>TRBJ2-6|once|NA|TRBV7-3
CASSQGGANTEAF
TGTGCCAGCAGCCAAGGGGGGGCTAACACTGAAGCTTTC
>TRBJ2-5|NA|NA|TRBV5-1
CASSHSRGGRETQYF
TGCGCCAGCAGTCACAGTAGGGGGGGTCGGGAGACCCAGTACTTC
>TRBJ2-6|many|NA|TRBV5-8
CASSLEGIGANVLTF
TGTGCCAGCAGCTTGGAGGGTATTGGGGCCAACGTCCTGACTTTC
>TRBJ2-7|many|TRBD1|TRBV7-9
CASSRQGRGYEQYF
TGTGCCAGCAGCAGACAGGGCAGGGGTTACGAGCAGTACTTC
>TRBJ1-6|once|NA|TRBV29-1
CSAKTSGGSGSPLHF
TGCAGCGCCAAGACTAGCGGGGGTTCGGGTTCACCCCTCCACTTT
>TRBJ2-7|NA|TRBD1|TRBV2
CASSDPGQGVREQYF
TGTGCCAGCAGTGACCCGGGACAGGGTGTTCGCGAGCAGTACTTC
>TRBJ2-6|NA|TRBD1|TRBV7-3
CASSLTGHRGPNTGEPGANVLTF
TGTGCCAGCAGCTTAACGGGCCACAGGGGACCGAACACCGGGGAGCCTGGGGCCAACGTCCTGACTTTC
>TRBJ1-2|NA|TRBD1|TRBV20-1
CSASNTDRGGYTF
TGCAGTGCTTCCAATACGGACAGGGGAGGCTACACCTTC
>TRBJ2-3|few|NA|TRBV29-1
CSSETGSTDTQYF
TGCAGCTCCGAGACGGGGAGCACAGATACGCAGTATTTT
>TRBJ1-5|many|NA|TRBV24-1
CATSDYGTKEPQHF
TGTGCCACCAGTGATTACGGGACAAAAGAGCCCCAGCATTTT
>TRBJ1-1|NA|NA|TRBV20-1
CSARGQSEAFF
TGCAGTGCTAGAGGACAGTCTGAAGCTTTCTTT
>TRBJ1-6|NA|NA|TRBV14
CASSREKVNRSSPLHF
TGTGCCAGCAGCCGTGAGAAGGTCAACCGGAGTTCACCCCTCCACTTT
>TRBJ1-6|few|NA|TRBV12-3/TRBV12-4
CASSYEQGVNSPLHF
TGTGCCAGCAGTTACGAGCAGGGAGTAAATTCACCCCTCCACTTT
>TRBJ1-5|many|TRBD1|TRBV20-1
CSARRQGAKGNQPQHF
TGCAGTGCTAGACGGCAGGGGGCGAAGGGCAATCAGCCCCAGCATTTT
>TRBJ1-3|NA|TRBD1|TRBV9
CASSVGGDSRNTIYF
TGTGCCAGCAGCGTAGGTGGGGACAGCCGAAACACCATATATTTT